Each of the 32 T cell receptor beta chains below was sequenced from the same sample in a study of blood T cell repertoires in COVID-19. Using immunoSEQ multiplex PCR, the repertoire was profiled, and TCRdb retains in-frame clones only, with some absent. The sample includes about 520,000 clones, approximately 85% of them seen just once. The source material was peripheral blood. The receptor source for this set is a human donor in a cohort sampled during active COVID-19.

This clone appeared a single time. This rearrangement joins TRBV7-2 to TRBJ2-7; the D gene is possibly TRBD2 (6 bases). The CDR3 totals 15 residues. The V end was cut by 1 base, the J end by 4 bases, with 14 bases between. The germline V gene has CDR1 SGHTA and CDR2 FQGNSA. The CDR3 region has the DNA TGTGCCAGCAGCTTAGTCGGGACTGATAAATACGAGCAGTACTTC. Translated: CASSLVGTDKYEQYF.

The genes are TRBV5-1 and TRBJ2-1, with D possibly matching TRBD2 (6 bases). CDR3 length: 16 residues. Trimming left V 0 bases short and J 0 bases short, with 10 bases between. CDR1 is SGHRS and CDR2 is YFSETQ in the germline V gene. The CDR3 DNA follows: TGCGCCAGCAGCTTGGAAGCGGGTATCTCCTACAATGAGCAGTTCTTC. Translation gives CASSLEAGISYNEQFF. Full variable domain (rest looked up from reference TRBV5-1 and TRBJ2-1): KAGVTQTPRYLIKTRGQQVTLSCSPISGHRSVSWYQQTPGQGLQFLFEYFSETQRNKGNFPGRFSGRQFSNSRSEMNVSTLELGDSALYLCASSLEAGISYNEQFFGPGTRLTVL.

V is TRBV5-1 and J is TRBJ2-1, with 12 bases that match TRBD2. The CDR3 length is 18 residues. After removal of 3 bases from V and 7 bases from J, the junction contained 14 bases not matched to a gene. Germline CDR1 and CDR2: SGHRS and YFSETQ. CDR3 residues: CASSWSQETSGSTNEQFF. As DNA, the CDR3 is TGCGCCAGCAGCTGGTCACAGGAGACTAGCGGGAGCACTAATGAGCAGTTCTTC.

The V call is TRBV7-3, the J call TRBJ1-1, with D perhaps TRBD1 (6 bases). In germline, CDR1 is SGHTA, CDR2 FQGTGA. This CDR3 has 13 residues. V lost 4 bases and J lost 3, with 9 bases in between. This CDR3 is CASSSDRHTEAFF. The DNA for the CDR3 is TGTGCCAGCAGCTCGGACAGACACACTGAAGCTTTCTTT. Full variable domain (outside the CDR3, taken from reference TRBV7-3 and TRBJ1-1): GAGVSQTPSNKVTEKGKYVELRCDPISGHTALYWYRQSLGQGPEFLIYFQGTGAADDSGLPNDRFFAVRPEGSVSTLKIQRTERGDSAVYLCASSSDRHTEAFFGQGTRLTVV.

The J gene is TRBJ2-2, the V gene TRBV7-9; 7 nucleotides align to TRBD2. This CDR3 spans 17 amino acids. With 5 bases clipped from V and 0 bases from J, the junction kept 9 bases outside the gene matches. Germline V lookup: CDR1 SEHNR, CDR2 FQNEAQ (reference sequence). Written as DNA, the CDR3 is TGTGCCAGCAGCCTCGGACTAGAGCTCGCGAACACCGGGGAGCTGTTTTTT. It is translated as CASSLGLELANTGELFF.

Notes on this clone: At the DNA level, this CDR3 is encoded by other sequences in the same sample as well. V is TRBV6-2 or TRBV6-3 and J is TRBJ2-3; 9 bases align to TRBD1. Trimming took 2 bases from V and 3 from J; bases not matched to a gene: 3. The V gene's germline CDR1 is MNHEY and CDR2 SVGEGT. The CDR3 length is 15 residues. CDR3 sequence: CASSYDRGGTDTQYF. CDR3 bases: TGTGCCAGCAGTTACGACAGGGGGGGGACAGATACGCAGTATTTT.

Points on this clone: A junction end diverges from the germline sequence, so it may reflect a read error. This chain links TRBV7-3 with TRBJ1-1; weak D call: TRBD1 (6 bases). Germline V gene sequence: CDR1 SGHTA, CDR2 FQGTGA. The CDR3 extends over 13 amino acids. CDR3 protein: CASSLGDTQGEVF. CDR3 sequence (DNA): TGTGCCAGCAGCCTCGGGGACACCCAGGGAGAGGTCTTT.

The rearrangement joins TRBV7-3 to TRBJ2-5; no definite D call. Looked up from germline, CDR1 is SGHTA and CDR2 is FQGTGA. CDR3 length equals 14 residues. The V and J ends lost 3 bases and 3 bases respectively, with 11 bases between them. The CDR3 nucleotides read TGTGCCAGCAGCTTTGGCACAACCAAAGAGACCCAGTACTTC. As protein: CASSFGTTKETQYF.

The chain links TRBV5-5 to TRBJ2-7; 9 bases are a match to TRBD2. CDR3 size: 15 residues. V lost 0 bases to trimming and J lost 6 bases; unmatched junction nucleotides: 7. CDR1 is SGHKS, CDR2 YYEKEE, per germline (reference sequence). CDR3 DNA: TGTGCCAGCAGCTTGGATCTAGCGGGACCTCGCGAGCAGTACTTC. It specifies CASSLDLAGPREQYF.

This clone was counted between two and nine times. The gene calls are TRBV5-4 and TRBJ1-2; possibly TRBD1 for D (5 bases). This CDR3 has 15 residues. The germline V gene has CDR1 SGHNT and CDR2 YYREEE (reference sequence). V shed 1 base and J shed 0 bases, with 10 bases lying between them. In DNA form, the CDR3 reads TGTGCCAGCAGCTTGCCCTTGACAGCTAACTATGGCTACACCTTC. It specifies CASSLPLTANYGYTF.

CDR3: CASSPSGGLETQYF. CDR3 bases: TGTGCCAGCAGTCCCTCAGGGGGTTTGGAGACCCAGTACTTC. The chain employs TRBV6-6 and TRBJ2-5, with 7 nucleotides matching TRBD1. This CDR3 contains 14 residues. V lost 5 bases to trimming and J lost 5 bases; unmatched junction nucleotides: 8. Germline CDR1 MNHNY, CDR2 SVGAGI (reference sequence).

The CDR3 DNA reads TGTGCCAGTAGTGGACAGAACTATGGCTACACCTTC. It codes for CASSGQNYGYTF. The chain employs TRBV19 and TRBJ1-2; D might be TRBD1 (6 bases). This CDR3 contains 12 residues. V lost 5 bases, J lost 2 bases, and 6 bases lay in between. From germline, CDR1 is LNHDA and CDR2 SQIVND (reference sequence).

The chain couples TRBV7-8 to TRBJ1-3; D is unclear. The CDR3 totals 16 residues. Deletions cut 5 bases from V and 0 bases from J, with 14 bases between. Germline CDR1 is SGHVS and CDR2 is FQNEAQ. In nucleotides, the CDR3 is TGTGCCAGCAGCCGTTGGAACCCAGGCTCTGGAAACACCATATATTTT. Its protein product is CASSRWNPGSGNTIYF.

This chain links TRBV3-1 (or the pseudogene TRBV3-2) with TRBJ2-7; 9 nucleotides agree with TRBD2. V was pared by 2 bases and J by 4 bases, with 9 bases of the junction left unmatched. The germline V gene has CDR1 LGHDT and CDR2 YNNKEL (reference sequence). This CDR3 is built from 16 residues. Written as DNA, the CDR3 is TGTGCCAGCAGCCAAAGAGGGGGCGGGAGGGTTTACGAGCAGTACTTC. It yields the protein CASSQRGGGRVYEQYF.

This chain connects TRBV19 to TRBJ2-5; TRBD2 aligns across 10 bases. This CDR3 spans 15 amino acids. V lost 4 bases to trimming and J lost 1 base; unmatched junction nucleotides: 3. The germline V gene encodes CDR1 LNHDA and CDR2 SQIVND (reference sequence). CDR3 loop: CASSNLAGVQETQYF. CDR3 bases: TGTGCCAGTAGTAATCTAGCGGGAGTCCAAGAGACCCAGTACTTC.

The rearrangement uses TRBV18 and TRBJ1-1; a possible D gene is TRBD1 (6 bases). The CDR3 has 12 residues. Per the germline V gene, CDR1 is KGHSH and CDR2 is LQKENI. This CDR3 is CAGSTGSTEAFF. The DNA for the CDR3 is TGTGCAGGATCCACAGGGAGCACTGAAGCTTTCTTT. Using reference TRBV18 and TRBJ1-1 for the parts outside the CDR3, the full variable domain is NAGVMQNPRHLVRRRGQEARLRCSPMKGHSHVYWYRQLPEEGLKFMVYLQKENIIDESGMPKERFSAEFPKEGPSILRIQQVVRGDSAAYFCAGSTGSTEAFFGQGTRLTVV.

The chain combines TRBV18 with TRBJ1-4; no clear D. Trimming shortened V by 6 bases and J by 6 bases, and 11 bases separated the two germline ends. Germline V CDR1 and CDR2: KGHSH, LQKENI. CDR3 length: 13 amino acids. The CDR3 region is CASSPGMDEKLFF. The CDR3 DNA follows: TGTGCCAGCTCCCCCGGTATGGATGAAAAACTGTTTTTT.

For this clone: A read error may explain this, as a much larger clone is one base away. The chain has TRBV6-5 and TRBJ2-1; 7 bases fit TRBD1. The CDR3 covers 15 residues. V shed 2 bases and J 3 bases; nucleotides not matched to a gene: 4. Germline V gene sequence: CDR1 MNHEY, CDR2 SVGAGI. CDR3 bases: TGTGCCAGCAGTTACCTGGGACAGCTCTACAATGAGCAGTTCTTC. Amino acids: CASSYLGQLYNEQFF.

The rearrangement links TRBV18 to TRBJ1-1; 8 bases map to TRBD1. CDR1 is KGHSH, CDR2 LQKENI, per germline. The CDR3 contains 15 residues. Trimming took 4 bases from V and 5 from J; bases not matched to a gene: 9. CDR3: CASSRSTGGGTEAFF. CDR3 bases: TGTGCCAGCTCACGCAGTACAGGGGGGGGGACTGAAGCTTTCTTT.

The chain employs TRBV6-5 and TRBJ2-3, with 9 bases matching TRBD2. Germline lookup yields CDR1 MNHEY and CDR2 SVGAGI. This CDR3 has 15 residues. The V and J ends lost 6 bases and 2 bases, in that order; junction bases with no gene match: 6. The CDR3: CASRILAGPTDTQYF. The CDR3 nucleotides read TGTGCCAGCAGAATTCTAGCGGGGCCCACAGATACGCAGTATTTT.

This rearrangement joins TRBV27 to TRBJ1-5, with TRBD1 matching over 8 bases. The CDR3 consists of 14 residues. CDR1 is MNHEY and CDR2 is SMNVEV in the germline V gene (reference sequence). After removal of 8 bases from V and 1 base from J, the junction contained 4 bases not matched to a gene. CDR3 protein: CASRQGSSNQPQHF. The DNA for the CDR3 is TGTGCCAGCCGACAGGGGTCGAGCAATCAGCCCCAGCATTTT.

This clone was picked up many times. This chain's CDR3 is CSWGSDTQYF. In nucleotides, the CDR3 is TGTTCTTGGGGCTCAGATACGCAGTATTTT. The rearrangement joins TRBV30 to TRBJ2-3; a weak D match, TRBD1 (5 bases). The CDR3 is 10 amino acids. Looked up from germline, CDR1 is GTSNPN and CDR2 is SVGIG (reference sequence).

This chain uses TRBV5-1 with TRBJ1-5; D not resolved. Germline V gene lookup returns CDR1 SGHRS and CDR2 YFSETQ. The CDR3 runs to 15 residues. Deletions cut 0 bases from V and 0 bases from J, with 7 bases between. The CDR3 loop is CASSLAGSSNQPQHF. DNA of the CDR3: TGCGCCAGCAGCTTGGCGGGGTCTAGCAATCAGCCCCAGCATTTT.

The chain has TRBV2 and TRBJ2-2; maybe TRBD1 (7 bases). V shed 10 bases and J shed 3 bases, with 18 bases lying between them. CDR1 and CDR2 (germline): SNHLY, FYNNEI. The CDR3 has 15 residues. CDR3 sequence (DNA): TGTGCCACCGAGGGGGCCAGGGAGGACACCGGGGAGCTGTTTTTT. Amino acid sequence: CATEGAREDTGELFF. Full variable domain (rest looked up from reference TRBV2 and TRBJ2-2): EPEVTQTPSHQVTQMGQEVILRCVPISNHLYFYWYRQILGQKVEFLVSFYNNEISEKSEIFDDQFSVERPDGSNFTLKIRSTKLEDSAMYFCATEGAREDTGELFFGEGSRLTVL.

The rearrangement uses TRBV23-1 and TRBJ2-1; D gene uncertain. TRBV23-1 is treated as an ORF (open reading frame) with a function not yet certain. V was cut by 3 bases and J by 2 bases, with 14 bases left in between. CDR3 length: 16 residues. In nucleotides, the CDR3 is TGCGCCAGCAGTCACCCCCCACGGTTCACCTACAATGAGCAGTTCTTC. Translating gives CASSHPPRFTYNEQFF.

V usage is TRBV30 and J usage is TRBJ1-1, with a weak D call TRBD1 (5 bases). The CDR3 totals 12 residues. V was pared by 4 bases and J by 3 bases, with 9 bases between. Germline values: CDR1 GTSNPN, CDR2 SVGIG (reference sequence). The CDR3 nucleotides are TGTGCCTGGACTACAGGAGACACTGAAGCTTTCTTT. This gives the protein CAWTTGDTEAFF.

The rearrangement joins TRBV4-2 to TRBJ2-7, with 12 bases fitting TRBD2. The CDR3 loop spans 20 amino acids. V lost 0 bases and J lost 1; bases outside the gene matches: 13. Germline values: CDR1 LGHNA, CDR2 YNFKEQ. The CDR3 coding sequence is TGTGCCAGCAGCCAAGACGAGGAGACTAGCGGGAGTAATGGGTCCTACGAGCAGTACTTC. This sequence encodes CASSQDEETSGSNGSYEQYF.

The chain carries TRBV18 and TRBJ2-2; 11 bases are a match to TRBD2. After removal of 3 bases from V and 7 bases from J, the junction contained 7 bases not matched to a gene. There are 16 residues in the CDR3. The V gene's germline CDR1 is KGHSH and CDR2 LQKENI. The CDR3, as DNA: TGTGCCAGCTCACCCATACTAGCGGGAGCTGGCGGGGAGCTGTTTTTT. Its protein product is CASSPILAGAGGELFF. Full variable domain (remainder filled in from reference TRBV18 and TRBJ2-2): NAGVMQNPRHLVRRRGQEARLRCSPMKGHSHVYWYRQLPEEGLKFMVYLQKENIIDESGMPKERFSAEFPKEGPSILRIQQVVRGDSAAYFCASSPILAGAGGELFFGEGSRLTVL.

This clone was seen ten or more times. CDR3 residues: CASSLTSSNEQFF. CDR3 DNA sequence: TGTGCCAGCAGCTTGACTAGCAGCAATGAGCAGTTCTTC. The rearrangement uses TRBV7-9 and TRBJ2-1, with 7 bases matching TRBD2. The J segment lost 6 bases and the V segment lost 3 bases, leaving 2 bases of the junction unmatched. CDR1 is SEHNR, CDR2 FQNEAQ, per germline (reference sequence). The CDR3 sequence is 13 residues long.

CDR3 sequence (DNA): TGTGCCAGCAGCCAAGACGGAGGGAGGGACTATGGCTACACCTTC. Translated, it gives CASSQDGGRDYGYTF. The rearrangement uses TRBV14 and TRBJ1-2; the D is unclear. The V end was cut by 0 bases, the J end by 3 bases, with 11 bases between. The CDR3 runs 15 residues. Germline-derived CDR1 and CDR2 are SGHDN and FVKESK.

The CDR3 nucleotides read TGTGCCAGCAGGCCAACCGCGGGGACTAGCGGGAGGGGTATGGTGTACAATGAGCAGTTCTTC. Its protein product is CASRPTAGTSGRGMVYNEQFF. This chain joins TRBV6-9 and TRBJ2-1; 16 bases map to TRBD2. The germline CDR1 and CDR2 sequences are MNHGY and SVAAGI. This CDR3 contains 21 residues. The V gene end was trimmed by 6 bases and the J gene end by 4 bases; junction bases not matched to a gene: 18.

This chain links TRBV28 with TRBJ2-1, with TRBD2 identical over 11 bases. CDR1 and CDR2 from the germline V gene are MDHEN and SYDVKM. V trimming: 4 bases; J trimming: 4 bases; junction bases outside the gene matches: 3. This CDR3 spans 15 amino acids. The CDR3 DNA reads TGTGCCAGCAGTTCCGGGACTAGCGGATACAATGAGCAGTTCTTC. Translated, it gives CASSSGTSGYNEQFF.